This TCR beta chain was captured in a study of T cells in women clearing cervical HPV infection (dated by TCRdb to 2016 to 2019). For context, the study as a whole: The cases were 20 to 25 women with histologically confirmed HPV16-related CIN3 or worse, and 2 of these cases were invasive cancers. The parent cohort enrolled about 9,900 women aged 18 or older in Guanacaste, Costa Rica, in about 1993 to 1994 and followed the women for seven years. Blood from cases was drawn at the visit where the lesion was first identified, while blood from controls was drawn once the infection was no longer detected. Five blinded duplicates per group were added as quality controls, so that around 60 samples were obtained: around 50 participants and 10 replicates. An exploratory proof-of-principle case-control study, nested within the Guanacaste HPV Natural History Study in Costa Rica, was conducted to compare TCR repertoires across cervical HPV16 outcomes. Among cases, blood sampling occurred a median of about 150 days after lesion detection, with an interquartile range of roughly 90 to 200 days. The approximately 23 controls were women who cleared a single incident HPV16 infection within 12 months without developing precancer or cancer. A median age of approximately 30 years was observed in cases versus 38 in controls, and no significant differences in baseline characteristics were found. Cases and controls were matched on age within five years and on year of sample collection. Since HLA typing was available for only a few women, HLA type could not be ruled out as a confounder.

As to this clone: Its recognized antigen is unknown. Sequencing ends 3 residues short of the CDR3 end; the germline J gene provides the rest.

Every participant had a single incident cervical HPV16 infection, and women with prevalent HPV16 infections were excluded. Cervical HPV DNA was detected by MY09/MY11 PCR and genotyped by dot-blot hybridization. Fifteen mL of heparinized blood were centrifuged, and the buffy coat was split into aliquots, frozen at -30 degrees C, and then kept at -80 degrees C. QIAGEN kits were used to extract genomic DNA from the buffy coat specimens. Study-wide conclusions, independent of this receptor: The cross-sectional design could not show whether the associations came before the infection or were a result of it, and neither effector/memory subsets nor HPV-specific T cells were isolated. TCR repertoire richness was significantly higher in CIN3+ cases than in controls across sequencing depths, while evenness did not differ. Cases were distinguished from controls with an estimated AUC of 0.7 to 0.85 by random forest classifiers combining richness and V gene abundances. Because the number of T cells per sample was unknown, the richness differences could reflect varying T-cell content rather than repertoire biology. Cases had lower TRBV6-7 relative abundance than controls (about 0.1% versus 0.15%; Bonferroni P = 0.0008).

Using the immunoSEQ assay, multiplex PCR amplified TCR beta CDR3 regions from an average of around 1,300 ng of genomic DNA per sample. The assay corrected primer bias using a complete synthetic TCR repertoire to establish an amplification baseline. Amplicons were sequenced on the Illumina platform. The paper's data handling went like this. Sequences were error-corrected by clustering with frequency ratios and a modified nearest-neighbor algorithm, then analyzed in the immunoSEQ Analyzer with IMGT gene definitions. At each rarefaction depth, TCR richness and evenness were averaged across 20 rarefaction repeats, and samples with fewer sequences than that depth were excluded. V, D and J gene relative abundances were compared between groups with Wilcoxon rank sum tests, applying FDR correction. For the blinded duplicates, the intraclass correlation was roughly 96% for TCR richness and averaged 76.4% across roughly 69 gene segments. The immuneACCESS repertoire file appears here via TCRdb, limited to in-frame rearrangements. These files lack a portion of the clones; in checked studies, under half of the deficit traces to unresolved V genes, and the cause of the others is not known. The V and J calls and clone size are taken from that table; D and trimming were inferred from the DNA. The data table for this sample lists more than 30,000 clones. The ten largest clones take up approximately 3.7% of the sample.

The germline V gene gives CDR1 as SGHTS and CDR2 as YDEGEE. The V end gives up 5 bases and the J end 6 bases, leaving 4 bases in the junction not matched to a gene. Counted from cysteine to phenylalanine, this CDR3 has 14 amino acids. The DNA has 33 bases, all within the CDR3, and is read from base 1. The chain joins TRBV5-8 to TRBJ2-4, with TRBD2 matching 11 junction bases. What was sequenced was blood buffy coat. This TCR came from a woman aged 18 to 75 with a cervical HPV16 infection that either progressed to CIN3+ or cleared (not recorded which). The sequenced part of the CDR3 DNA is TGTGCCAGCAGAGGAGGACTAGCGGGAAACATT. Its protein is CASRGGLAGNI. The complete CDR3 protein is CASRGGLAGNIQYF.